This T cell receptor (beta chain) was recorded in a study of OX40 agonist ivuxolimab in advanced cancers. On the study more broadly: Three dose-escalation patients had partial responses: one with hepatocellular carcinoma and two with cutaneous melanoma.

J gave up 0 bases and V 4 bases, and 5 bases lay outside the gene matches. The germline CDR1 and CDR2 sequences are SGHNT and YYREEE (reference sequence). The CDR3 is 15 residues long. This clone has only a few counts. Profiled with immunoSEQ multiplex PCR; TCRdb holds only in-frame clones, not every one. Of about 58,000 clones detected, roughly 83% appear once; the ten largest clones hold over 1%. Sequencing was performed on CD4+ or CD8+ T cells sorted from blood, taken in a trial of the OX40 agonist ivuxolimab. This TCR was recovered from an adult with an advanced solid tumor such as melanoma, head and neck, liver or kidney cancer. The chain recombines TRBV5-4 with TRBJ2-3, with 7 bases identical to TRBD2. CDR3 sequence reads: CASSLTSSSTDTQYF. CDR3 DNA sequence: TGTGCCAGCAGCCTGACTAGCAGTAGCACAGATACGCAGTATTTT.